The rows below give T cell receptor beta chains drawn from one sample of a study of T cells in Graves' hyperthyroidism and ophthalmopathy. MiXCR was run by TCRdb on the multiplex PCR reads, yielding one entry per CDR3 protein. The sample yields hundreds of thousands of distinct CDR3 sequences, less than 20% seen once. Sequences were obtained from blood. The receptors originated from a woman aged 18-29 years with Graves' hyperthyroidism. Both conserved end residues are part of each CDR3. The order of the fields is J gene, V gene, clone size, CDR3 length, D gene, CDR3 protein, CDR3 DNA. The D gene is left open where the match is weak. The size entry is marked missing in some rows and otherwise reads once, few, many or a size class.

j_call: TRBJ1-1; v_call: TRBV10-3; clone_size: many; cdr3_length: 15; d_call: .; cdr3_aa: CAISESSRMNTEAFF; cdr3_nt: TGTGCCATCAGTGAGTCGAGCCGCATGAACACTGAAGCTTTCTTT
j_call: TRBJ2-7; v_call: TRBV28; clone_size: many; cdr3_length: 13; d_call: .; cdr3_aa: CASSFPAPYEQYF; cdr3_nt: TGTGCCAGCAGTTTCCCGGCTCCCTACGAGCAGTACTTC
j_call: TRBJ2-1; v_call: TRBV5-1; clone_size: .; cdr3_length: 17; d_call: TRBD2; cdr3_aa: CASSFSTSGRTYNEQFF; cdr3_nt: TGCGCCAGCAGCTTTTCAACTAGCGGACGCACCTACAATGAGCAGTTCTTC
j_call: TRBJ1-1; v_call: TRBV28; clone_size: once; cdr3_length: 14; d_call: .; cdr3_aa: CASSNYRAPLEAFF; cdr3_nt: TGTGCCAGCAGCAACTACAGGGCCCCACTCGAAGCTTTCTTT
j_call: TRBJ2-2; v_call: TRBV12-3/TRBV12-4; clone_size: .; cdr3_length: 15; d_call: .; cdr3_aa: CASSPFGVATGELFF; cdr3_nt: TGTGCCAGCAGTCCCTTTGGGGTTGCGACGGGGGAGCTGTTTTTT
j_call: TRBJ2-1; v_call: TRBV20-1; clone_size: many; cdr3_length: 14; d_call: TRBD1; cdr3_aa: CSAITGQGVNEQFF; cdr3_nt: TGCAGTGCTATCACCGGACAGGGGGTCAATGAGCAGTTCTTC
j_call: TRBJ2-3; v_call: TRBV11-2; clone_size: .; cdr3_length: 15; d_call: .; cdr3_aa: CASTNRGWGEDTQYF; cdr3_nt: TGTGCCAGCACCAACCGAGGGTGGGGGGAGGATACGCAGTATTTT
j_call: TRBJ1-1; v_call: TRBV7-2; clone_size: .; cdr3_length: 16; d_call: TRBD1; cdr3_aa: CASSYGQGSGVTEAFF; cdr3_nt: TGTGCCAGCAGCTACGGACAGGGGTCGGGAGTCACTGAAGCTTTCTTT
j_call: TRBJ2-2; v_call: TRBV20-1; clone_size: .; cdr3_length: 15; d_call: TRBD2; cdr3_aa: CSATRLAGATGELFF; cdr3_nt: TGCAGTGCTACTAGACTAGCGGGGGCCACCGGGGAGCTGTTTTTT
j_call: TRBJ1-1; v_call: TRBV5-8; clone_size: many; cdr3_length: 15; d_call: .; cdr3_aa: CASSPRQLGSTEAFF; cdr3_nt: TGTGCCAGCAGCCCACGACAGTTGGGAAGCACTGAAGCTTTCTTT
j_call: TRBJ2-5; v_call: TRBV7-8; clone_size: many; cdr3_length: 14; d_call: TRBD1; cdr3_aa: CASFGQGQAKAQYF; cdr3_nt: TGTGCCAGCTTTGGACAGGGGCAAGCCAAGGCCCAGTACTTC
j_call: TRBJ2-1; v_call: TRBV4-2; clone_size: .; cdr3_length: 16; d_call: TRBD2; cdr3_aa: CASSQDSSGGAWEQFF; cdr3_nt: TGTGCCAGCAGCCAAGATTCTAGCGGGGGGGCGTGGGAGCAGTTCTTC
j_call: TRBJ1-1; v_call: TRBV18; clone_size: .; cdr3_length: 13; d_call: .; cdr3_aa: CASSQGRERYAFF; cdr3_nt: TGTGCCAGCTCGCAGGGTCGGGAAAGGTACGCTTTCTTT
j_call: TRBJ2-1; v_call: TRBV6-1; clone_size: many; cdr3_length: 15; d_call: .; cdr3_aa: CASTSPFTAGNEQFF; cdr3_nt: TGTGCCAGCACCTCCCCTTTTACGGCAGGCAATGAGCAGTTCTTC
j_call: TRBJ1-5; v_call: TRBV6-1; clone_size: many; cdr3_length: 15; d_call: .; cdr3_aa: CASSEEFGSNQPQHF; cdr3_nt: TGTGCCAGCAGTGAAGAGTTTGGGAGCAATCAGCCCCAGCATTTT
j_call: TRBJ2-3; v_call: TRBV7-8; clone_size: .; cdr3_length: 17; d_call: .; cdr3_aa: CASSLLRAGADTDTQYF; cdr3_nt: TGTGCCAGCAGCTTACTTAGGGCGGGGGCCGACACAGATACGCAGTATTTT
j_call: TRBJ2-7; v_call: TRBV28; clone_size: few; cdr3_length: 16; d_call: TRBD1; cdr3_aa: CASSLTPGTGIYEQYF; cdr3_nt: TGTGCCAGCAGTTTAACGCCCGGGACAGGAATTTACGAGCAGTACTTC
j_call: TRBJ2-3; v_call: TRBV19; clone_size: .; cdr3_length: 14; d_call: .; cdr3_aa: CASSIGSEGDTQYF; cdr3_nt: TGTGCCAGTAGTATCGGATCTGAGGGAGATACGCAGTATTTT
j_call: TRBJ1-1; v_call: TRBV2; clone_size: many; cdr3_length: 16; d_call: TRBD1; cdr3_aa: CASSEVGRDRNTEAFF; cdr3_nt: TGTGCCAGCAGTGAAGTTGGGCGGGACAGAAACACTGAAGCTTTCTTT
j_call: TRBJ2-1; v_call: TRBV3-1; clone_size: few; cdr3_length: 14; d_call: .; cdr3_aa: CASSRAGTDNEQFF; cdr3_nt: TGTGCCAGCAGCCGCGCGGGGACAGACAATGAGCAGTTCTTC
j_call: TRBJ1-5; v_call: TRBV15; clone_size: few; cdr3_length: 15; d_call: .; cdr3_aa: CATSRDLVENQPQHF; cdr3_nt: TGTGCCACCAGCAGAGATTTGGTAGAGAATCAGCCCCAGCATTTT
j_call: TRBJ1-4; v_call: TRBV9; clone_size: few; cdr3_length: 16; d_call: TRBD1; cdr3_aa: CASSPGDRVINEKLFF; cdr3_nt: TGTGCCAGCAGCCCAGGGGACAGGGTAATTAATGAAAAACTGTTTTTT
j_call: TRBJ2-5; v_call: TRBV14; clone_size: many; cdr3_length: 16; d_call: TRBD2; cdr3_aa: CASSQWTSGKAKTQYF; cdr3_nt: TGTGCCAGCAGCCAATGGACTAGCGGGAAGGCTAAGACCCAGTACTTC
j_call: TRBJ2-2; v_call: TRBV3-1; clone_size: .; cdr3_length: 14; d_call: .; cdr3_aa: CASGLDGDTGELFF; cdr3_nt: TGTGCCAGCGGGTTAGACGGGGACACCGGGGAGCTGTTTTTT
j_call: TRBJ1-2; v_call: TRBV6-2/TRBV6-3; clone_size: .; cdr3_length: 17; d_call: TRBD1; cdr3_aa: CASSSIRLDRGNYGYTF; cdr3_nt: TGTGCCAGCAGTTCTATTCGATTGGACAGGGGGAACTATGGCTACACCTTC
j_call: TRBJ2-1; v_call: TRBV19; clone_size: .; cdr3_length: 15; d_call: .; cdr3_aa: CASRPLGTTVNEQFF; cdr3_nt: TGTGCCAGTAGGCCCCTCGGAACTACAGTAAATGAGCAGTTCTTC
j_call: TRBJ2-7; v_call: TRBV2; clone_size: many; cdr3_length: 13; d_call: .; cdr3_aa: CASRAGIIYEQYF; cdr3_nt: TGTGCCAGCCGAGCAGGGATAATCTACGAGCAGTACTTC
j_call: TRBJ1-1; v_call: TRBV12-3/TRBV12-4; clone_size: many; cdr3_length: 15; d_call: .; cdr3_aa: CASSKIANRNTEAFF; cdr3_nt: TGTGCCAGCAGTAAGATCGCAAACCGGAACACTGAAGCTTTCTTT
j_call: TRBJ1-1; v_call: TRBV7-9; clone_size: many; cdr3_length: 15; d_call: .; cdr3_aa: CASSLPVVINTEAFF; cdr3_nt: TGTGCCAGCAGCTTACCGGTCGTCATCAACACTGAAGCTTTCTTT
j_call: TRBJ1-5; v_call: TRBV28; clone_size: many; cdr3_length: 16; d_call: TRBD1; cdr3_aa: CASSLSGQGARQPQHF; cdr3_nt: TGTGCCAGCAGTTTATCCGGACAGGGGGCGAGGCAGCCCCAGCATTTT
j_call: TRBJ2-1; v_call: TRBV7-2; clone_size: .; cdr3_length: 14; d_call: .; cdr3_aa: CASSTLSSYNEQFF; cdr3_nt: TGTGCCAGCAGCACCCTGTCCTCCTACAATGAGCAGTTCTTC
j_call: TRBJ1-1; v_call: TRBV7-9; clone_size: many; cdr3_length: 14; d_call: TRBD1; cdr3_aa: CASSLKGAYTEAFF; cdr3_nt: TGTGCCAGCAGCTTAAAGGGGGCCTACACTGAAGCTTTCTTT
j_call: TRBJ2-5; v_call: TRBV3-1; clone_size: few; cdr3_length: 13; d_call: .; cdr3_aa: CASTRSPWATKYF; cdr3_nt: TGTGCCAGCACCCGTTCTCCCTGGGCGACGAAGTACTTC
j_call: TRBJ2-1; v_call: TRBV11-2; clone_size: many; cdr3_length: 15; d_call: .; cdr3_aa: CASSLVTPWGNEQFF; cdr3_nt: TGTGCCAGCAGCTTAGTAACCCCATGGGGCAATGAGCAGTTCTTC
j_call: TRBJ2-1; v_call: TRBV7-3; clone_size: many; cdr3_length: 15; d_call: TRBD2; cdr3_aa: CASSPSGLVINEQFF; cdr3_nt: TGTGCCAGCAGCCCCTCGGGACTAGTAATCAATGAGCAGTTCTTC
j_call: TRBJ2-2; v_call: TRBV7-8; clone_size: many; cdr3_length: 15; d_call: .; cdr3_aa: CASSTGTPNTGELFF; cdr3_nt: TGTGCCAGCAGCACCGGGACACCAAACACCGGGGAGCTGTTTTTT
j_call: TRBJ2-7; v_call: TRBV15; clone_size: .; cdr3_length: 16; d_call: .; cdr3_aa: CATSREIGRGAYEQYF; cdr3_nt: TGTGCCACCAGCAGAGAGATAGGCAGGGGCGCCTACGAGCAGTACTTC
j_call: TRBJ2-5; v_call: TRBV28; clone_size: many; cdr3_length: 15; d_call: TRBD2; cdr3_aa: CASSSPASGGETQYF; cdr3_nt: TGTGCCAGCAGTTCCCCGGCTAGCGGGGGGGAGACCCAGTACTTC
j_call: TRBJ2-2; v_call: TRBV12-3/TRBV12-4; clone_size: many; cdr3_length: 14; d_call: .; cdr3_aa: CASKMRRDTGELFF; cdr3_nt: TGTGCCAGCAAAATGAGGCGGGACACCGGGGAGCTGTTTTTT
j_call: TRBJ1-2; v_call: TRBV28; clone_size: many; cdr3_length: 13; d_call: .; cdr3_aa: CASSLGQAYGYTF; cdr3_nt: TGTGCCAGCAGTTTGGGGCAGGCCTATGGCTACACCTTC
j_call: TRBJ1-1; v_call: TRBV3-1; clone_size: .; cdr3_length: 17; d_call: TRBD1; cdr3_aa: CASSQDRTGLGTTEAFF; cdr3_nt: TGTGCCAGCAGCCAAGATCGGACAGGGTTAGGTACCACTGAAGCTTTCTTT
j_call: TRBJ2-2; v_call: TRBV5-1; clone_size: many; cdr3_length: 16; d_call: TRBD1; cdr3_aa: CASSSGQFSGTGELFF; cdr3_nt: TGCGCCAGCAGCTCGGGACAGTTCTCAGGGACCGGGGAGCTGTTTTTT
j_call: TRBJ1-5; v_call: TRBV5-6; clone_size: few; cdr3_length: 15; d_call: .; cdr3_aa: CASSRNDRPNQPQHF; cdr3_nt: TGTGCCAGCAGCCGAAATGACAGACCCAATCAGCCCCAGCATTTT
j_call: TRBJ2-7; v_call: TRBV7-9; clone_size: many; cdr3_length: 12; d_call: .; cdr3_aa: CASQQDTYEQYF; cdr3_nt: TGTGCCAGCCAGCAGGATACCTACGAGCAGTACTTC
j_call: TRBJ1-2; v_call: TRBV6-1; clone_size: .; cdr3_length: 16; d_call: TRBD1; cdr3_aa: CASSEARARGPGGYTF; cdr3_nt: TGTGCCAGCAGTGAAGCAAGGGCCAGGGGGCCAGGTGGCTACACCTTC
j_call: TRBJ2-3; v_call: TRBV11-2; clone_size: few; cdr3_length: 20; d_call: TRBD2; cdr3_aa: CASSSREGEASGGVRYTQYF; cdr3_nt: TGTGCCAGCAGCTCGCGTGAGGGGGAGGCTAGCGGGGGGGTTCGATATACGCAGTATTTT
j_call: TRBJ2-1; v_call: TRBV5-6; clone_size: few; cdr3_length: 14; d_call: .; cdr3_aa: CASSLGRLANEQFF; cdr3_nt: TGTGCCAGCAGCTTGGGGCGGCTAGCCAATGAGCAGTTCTTC
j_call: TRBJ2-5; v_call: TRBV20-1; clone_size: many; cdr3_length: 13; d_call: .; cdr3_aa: CSATLVEGKTQYF; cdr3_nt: TGCAGTGCTACCCTAGTGGAGGGAAAGACCCAGTACTTC
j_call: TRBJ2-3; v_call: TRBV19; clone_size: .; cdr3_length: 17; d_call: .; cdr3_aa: CASSIRGGRPGTDTQYF; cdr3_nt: TGTGCCAGTAGTATAAGGGGCGGCCGCCCTGGCACAGATACGCAGTATTTT
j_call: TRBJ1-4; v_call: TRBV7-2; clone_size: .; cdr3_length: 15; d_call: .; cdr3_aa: CASSLYWVSNEKLFF; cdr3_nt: TGTGCCAGCAGCTTATATTGGGTCTCTAATGAAAAACTGTTTTTT
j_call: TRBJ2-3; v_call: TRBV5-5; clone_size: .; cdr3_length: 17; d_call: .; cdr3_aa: CASSPRPPGLFTDTQYF; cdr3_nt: TGTGCCAGCAGCCCTAGACCGCCGGGACTCTTCACAGATACGCAGTATTTT
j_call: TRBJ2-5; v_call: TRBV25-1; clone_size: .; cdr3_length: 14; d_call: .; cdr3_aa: CASSESPNRETQYF; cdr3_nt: TGTGCCAGCAGTGAATCCCCCAATCGGGAGACCCAGTACTTC
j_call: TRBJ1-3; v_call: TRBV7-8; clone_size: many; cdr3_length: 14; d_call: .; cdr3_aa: CASGLQGIGNTIYF; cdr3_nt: TGTGCCAGCGGATTACAGGGAATCGGAAACACCATATATTTT
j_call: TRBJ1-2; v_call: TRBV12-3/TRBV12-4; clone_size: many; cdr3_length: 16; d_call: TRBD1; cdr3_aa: CASSLVGTARNYGYTF; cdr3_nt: TGTGCCAGCAGTTTAGTGGGGACAGCCCGCAACTATGGCTACACCTTC
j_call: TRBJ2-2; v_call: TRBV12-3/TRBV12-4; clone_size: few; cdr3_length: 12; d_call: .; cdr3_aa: CASSGRFGELFF; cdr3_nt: TGTGCCAGCAGCGGGAGATTTGGGGAGCTGTTTTTT